The 15 T cell receptor beta chains listed next were all sequenced from one sample in a study of blood T cell repertoires in COVID-19. Profiled with immunoSEQ multiplex PCR; TCRdb holds only in-frame clones, not every one. The sample lists about 180,000 clones, over 70% occurring once. Material for sequencing was PBMCs or T cells enriched from blood (not recorded which). These receptors were obtained from a man aged 55-75 years who had been exposed to COVID-19.

The genes are TRBV4-1 and TRBJ2-5; D might be TRBD2 (6 bases). CDR3 length: 14 residues. CDR1 is MGHRA and CDR2 is YSYEKL in the germline V gene. V gave up 1 base and J gave up 7 bases, with 13 bases separating them. CDR3 residues: CASSQVKAGGTQYF. The CDR3 DNA is TGCGCCAGCAGCCAAGTGAAAGCCGGGGGGACCCAGTACTTC.

The chain employs TRBV5-6 and TRBJ2-7, with TRBD2 matching over 9 bases. V lost 2 bases and J lost 5; bases outside the gene matches: 5. The CDR3 runs to 14 residues. Germline V lookup: CDR1 SGHDT, CDR2 YYEEEE. Written as DNA, the CDR3 is TGTGCCAGCAGCTTTCCGGGACTAGCCAACGAGCAGTACTTC. This gives the protein CASSFPGLANEQYF. The variable domain in full, completed from reference TRBV5-6 and TRBJ2-7, reads DAGVTQSPTHLIKTRGQQVTLRCSPKSGHDTVSWYQQALGQGPQFIFQYYEEEERQRGNFPDRFSGHQFPNYSSELNVNALLLGDSALYLCASSFPGLANEQYFGPGTRLTVT.

This clone has a single count. The J gene is TRBJ2-2, the V gene TRBV19; tentatively, D is TRBD2 (5 bases). This CDR3 contains 16 residues. Germline lookup yields CDR1 LNHDA and CDR2 SQIVND (reference sequence). V lost 5 bases and J 7 bases, leaving 20 bases between the germline ends. The CDR3 protein is CASSWATGYRGGELFF. CDR3 DNA sequence: TGTGCCAGTAGTTGGGCGACGGGCTACCGGGGCGGGGAGCTGTTTTTT. Full variable domain (outside the CDR3, taken from reference TRBV19 and TRBJ2-2): DGGITQSPKYLFRKEGQNVTLSCEQNLNHDAMYWYRQDPGQGLRLIYYSQIVNDFQKGDIAEGYSVSREKKESFPLTVTSAQKNPTAFYLCASSWATGYRGGELFFGEGSRLTVL.

This clone was detected only a few times. The V gene is TRBV19, the J gene TRBJ1-4; D not resolved. V lost 2 bases and J lost 0, with 13 bases in between. The CDR3 totals 17 residues. CDR1 is LNHDA, CDR2 SQIVND, per germline (reference sequence). CDR3 coding DNA: TGTGCCAGTAGTATACCTCTCGAGGGTGCAACTAATGAAAAACTGTTTTTT. Amino acids: CASSIPLEGATNEKLFF.

This clone was counted between two and nine times. V gene TRBV28 combines with J gene TRBJ1-5; 9 bases align to TRBD1. This CDR3 has 16 residues. Germline CDR1 and CDR2: MDHEN and SYDVKM. Unmatched junction bases numbered 8, after V lost 7 bases and J lost 1 base. The CDR3 DNA reads TGTGCCAGCACTATGACAGGGGGTTGGAGCAATCAGCCCCAGCATTTT. This codes for CASTMTGGWSNQPQHF.

The chain links TRBV7-3 to TRBJ1-1, with D hard to call. Trimming shortened V by 5 bases and J by 3 bases, and 25 bases separated the two germline ends. In germline, CDR1 is SGHTA, CDR2 FQGTGA. This CDR3 is built from 18 residues. CDR3 protein: CASSPIPMTALGDTEAFF. In DNA, the CDR3 is TGTGCCAGCAGCCCGATCCCGATGACGGCGTTAGGAGACACTGAAGCTTTCTTT.

This rearrangement joins TRBV6-1 to TRBJ2-6; no firm D call. CDR3 size: 16 residues. The germline V gene has CDR1 MNHNS and CDR2 SASEGT. The ends were cut back, 4 bases at V and 0 bases at J, with 10 bases in the middle. The CDR3 DNA sequence: TGTGCCAGCAGTGCCTCGTCCAGCTCTGGGGCCAACGTCCTGACTTTC. Translated, it gives CASSASSSSGANVLTF.

This sequence joins TRBV12-3 or TRBV12-4 and TRBJ1-5, with a weak D call TRBD1 (5 bases). This CDR3 is 11 amino acids long. V gave up 8 bases and J gave up 9 bases, with 11 bases separating them. CDR3 protein: CASGALGPQHF. CDR3 nucleotides: TGTGCCAGCGGGGCCTTGGGGCCCCAGCATTTT.

V is TRBV4-1 and J is TRBJ2-1, with TRBD1 identical over 11 bases. Germline V gives CDR1 MGHRA, CDR2 YSYEKL. V was clipped by 4 bases and J by 4 bases; unmatched bases: 9. The length of the CDR3 is 17 residues. The CDR3 region is CASSPIDGQGAYNEQFF. The DNA of the CDR3 is TGCGCCAGCAGCCCAATTGACGGACAGGGGGCTTACAATGAGCAGTTCTTC.

The V gene is TRBV19, the J gene TRBJ1-1; 8 bases map to TRBD1. The length of the CDR3 is 15 residues. Germline CDR1 LNHDA, CDR2 SQIVND (reference sequence). V lost 3 bases, J lost 4 bases, and 7 bases stayed unmatched. DNA of the CDR3: TGTGCCAGTAGTATTCAGGGGGCGCCGATCACTGAAGCTTTCTTT. Protein: CASSIQGAPITEAFF.

This chain uses TRBV7-3 with TRBJ2-6; D is unclear. The CDR3 spans 14 residues. Germline V lookup: CDR1 SGHTA, CDR2 FQGTGA. V lost 4 bases and J lost 0, with 4 bases in between. For the CDR3, the DNA is TGTGCCAGCAGCTCCTTCTCTGGGGCCAACGTCCTGACTTTC. The encoded protein is CASSSFSGANVLTF.

This clone is a singleton in its sample. The same CDR3 also results from other DNA sequences found in this sample. V gene TRBV5-1 combines with J gene TRBJ2-3, with D possibly matching TRBD1 (5 bases). This CDR3 is built from 12 residues. From germline, CDR1 is SGHRS and CDR2 YFSETQ. The V and J ends lost 5 bases and 3 bases respectively, with 7 bases between them. The CDR3 bases are TGCGCCAGCAGTTCAGGGACAGATACGCAGTATTTT. The encoded protein is CASSSGTDTQYF.

The rearrangement uses TRBV5-1 and TRBJ2-2, with 7 bases lining up with TRBD1. CDR1 SGHRS and CDR2 YFSETQ come from the germline V gene. The CDR3 contains 14 residues. The ends lost 0 bases at V and 6 bases at J; junction bases unmatched: 2. CDR3 loop: CASSLVQGAGELFF. For the CDR3, the DNA is TGCGCCAGCAGCTTGGTCCAGGGGGCCGGGGAGCTGTTTTTT.

This chain uses TRBV6-1 with TRBJ2-7, with TRBD1 matching 8 bases. In germline, CDR1 is MNHNS, CDR2 SASEGT. The CDR3 spans 16 residues. V lost 4 bases to trimming and J lost 0 bases; unmatched junction nucleotides: 8. For the CDR3, the DNA is TGTGCCAGCAGTGCAAGTCCGGGACAGGCCTCCTACGAGCAGTACTTC. Residues: CASSASPGQASYEQYF.

The gene calls are TRBV6-5 and TRBJ1-4, with D possibly matching TRBD1 (5 bases). The germline V and J ends were trimmed by 6 bases and 4 bases, with 12 bases remaining between them. Germline assignment: CDR1 MNHEY and CDR2 SVGAGI. CDR3 size: 14 residues. CDR3 DNA: TGTGCCAGCAGCCCGGGGGGATTTAATGAAAAACTGTTTTTT. Its translation: CASSPGGFNEKLFF.